This T cell receptor (beta chain) was recorded in a study of CD8+ T cells in alopecia areata. Study findings and constraints: Normal skin's resident alphabeta T cells are sequenced alongside lesional scalp T cells. Elevated clonality characterized lesional scalp relative to normal scalp, particularly in alopecia totalis/universalis. Against the mouse data, patients shared TCRs less clearly, possibly for HLA reasons.

Extraction and reverse transcription of RNA yielded cDNA as the sequencing template. Measured with immunoSEQ multiplex PCR; TCRdb has only the in-frame clones, and not every one. The profile shows over 7,000 clones, 64% of them singletons. It was from alopecia areata patients that lesional scalp punch biopsies and peripheral blood were collected. To note about this clone: The target antigen is unknown.

V dropped 0 bases and J dropped 4; count of bases not matched to a gene: 7. The CDR3 length is 17 residues. Germline V lookup: CDR1 GTSNPN, CDR2 SVGIG (reference sequence). The sample consisted of skin, taken at week 0. V is TRBV30 and J is TRBJ2-2; 11 bases line up with TRBD2. This receptor was identified in a human donor with alopecia areata. CDR3 coding DNA: TGTGCCTGGAGTGTAACTAGCGGGAGTTGGGGCACCGGGGAGCTGTTTTTT. It yields the protein CAWSVTSGSWGTGELFF.